What follows describes a single TCR beta chain. Its antigen is not known. Together with a sample-barcoded 5' primer, a J-beta primer mix was included in a second PCR lasting about 6 to 11 cycles. TCRdb reprocessed the 5' RACE reads with MiXCR, giving one entry per CDR3 protein. The sample lists approximately 1,000,000 distinct CDR3 sequences, around two fifths occurring once. Donors gave 8 to 10 milliliters of peripheral blood apiece. This CDR3 comprises 15 residues. Germline V lookup: CDR1 DFQATT, CDR2 SNEGSKA (reference sequence). This sample stems from a study of blood T cells in healthy people across ages. Study details: Template switching captured about one barcoded beta molecule per two T cells. Points from the study as a whole: There was no known CMV status for donors, so expanded clonotype changes were possibly confounded. Researchers report that TCR beta diversity correlated strongly with naive T cell percentage.

The clonotype originates from a man aged 18 to 30 in good health. The source material was blood. The V gene is TRBV20-1, the J gene TRBJ2-1, with TRBD2 matching over 8 bases. The DNA end lines up better with TRBJ2-7; the J call may be wrong. The CDR3 sequence: CSAKPVAGLYNEQYF. CDR3 in DNA: TGCAGTGCTAAACCTGTAGCGGGACTTTACAATGAGCAGTACTTC.